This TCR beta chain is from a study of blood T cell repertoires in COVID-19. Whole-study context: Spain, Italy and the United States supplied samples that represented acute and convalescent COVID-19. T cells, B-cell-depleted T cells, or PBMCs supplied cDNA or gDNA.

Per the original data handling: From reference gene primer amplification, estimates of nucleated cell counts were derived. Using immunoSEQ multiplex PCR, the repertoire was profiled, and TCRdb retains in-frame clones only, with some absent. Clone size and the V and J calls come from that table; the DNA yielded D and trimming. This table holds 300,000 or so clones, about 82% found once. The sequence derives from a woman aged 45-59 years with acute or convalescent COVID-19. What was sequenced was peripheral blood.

Here the CDR3 reads CATSTPTSIRQYF. In DNA form, the CDR3 reads TGTGCCACCAGCACGCCAACATCAATCCGGCAGTACTTC. The chain links TRBV15 to TRBJ2-7, with D unclear. V was pared by 4 bases and J by 9 bases, with 16 bases between. The CDR3 is 13 amino acids. Germline V gene data show CDR1 as LNHNV and CDR2 as YYDKDF (reference sequence). The complete variable domain, with remaining parts taken from reference TRBV15 and TRBJ2-7, reads DAMVIQNPRYQVTQFGKPVTLSCSQTLNHNVMYWYQQKSSQAPKLLFHYYDKDFNNEADTPDNFQSRRPNTSFCFLDIRSPGLGDTAMYLCATSTPTSIRQYFGPGTRLTVT.